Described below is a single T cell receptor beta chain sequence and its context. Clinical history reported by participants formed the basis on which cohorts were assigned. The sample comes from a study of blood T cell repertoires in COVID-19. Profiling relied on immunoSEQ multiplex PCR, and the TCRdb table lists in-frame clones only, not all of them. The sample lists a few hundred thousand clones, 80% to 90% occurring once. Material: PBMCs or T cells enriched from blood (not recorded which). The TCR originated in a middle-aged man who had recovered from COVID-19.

This CDR3 reads CASSYGTSGGGNEQFF. CDR3 in DNA: TGTGCCAGCAGCTACGGGACTAGCGGGGGGGGAAATGAGCAGTTCTTC. This chain joins TRBV6-5 and TRBJ2-1; 16 bases line up with TRBD2. This CDR3 is 16 amino acids long. With V trimmed by 6 bases and J by 7 bases, 6 bases remained unmatched. Germline assignment: CDR1 MNHEY and CDR2 SVGAGI.